This note documents a single TCR beta chain sequence. The sample belongs to a study of cytomegalovirus exposure and HLA in healthy donors. V gave up 3 bases and J gave up 7 bases; unmatched junction bases: 8. The V gene's germline CDR1 is KGHSH and CDR2 LQKENI. CDR3 length equals 14 residues. Both 60 Vbeta primers and 13 Jbeta primers went into the PCR. The assay was immunoSEQ multiplex PCR, and TCRdb's table has in-frame clones only and misses some. This sample has about 95,000 clones, with about 75% found just once. The sequence derives from a woman between 40 and 50 years old in good health and CMV-seronegative. The chain uses TRBV18 and TRBJ2-5; TRBD2 matches 7 bases. Input material: PBMCs. The CDR3 protein is CASSPRGIEGTQYF. The CDR3 region has the DNA TGTGCCAGCTCACCGCGGGGGATAGAAGGGACCCAGTACTTC.